The sequence of this TCR beta chain was determined in a study of response to subunit inactivated influenza vaccine. The study's findings and limits: Every seasonal influenza vaccination brings in few new T cells, the authors suggested.

CDR3 size: 13 residues. The germline V gene has CDR1 ENHRY and CDR2 SYGVKD. The V gene end was trimmed by 5 bases and the J gene end by 10 bases; junction bases not matched to a gene: 8. This clonotype turned up a few times. Its antigen is unidentified. TCRdb redid the calling of the RT-PCR reads with MiXCR, one entry per CDR3 protein. The sample includes almost 250,000 distinct CDR3 sequences, 12% of them seen just once. This chain connects TRBV10-3 to TRBJ2-1; 7 bases are a match to TRBD1. The sequencing used non-naive T cells sorted from PBMCs, collected less than 15 days before vaccination. The origin of this receptor is a man aged 50-59 years who received an inactivated influenza vaccine. The CDR3 nucleotides read TGTGCCATCAGTAACTATGACAGGGAAGAGCAGTTCTTC. This encodes CAISNYDREEQFF.